This T cell receptor (beta chain) appears in the sequencing data of a study of identical twins (dated by TCRdb to the mid-2010s). Broadly, across the study: TCR alpha and beta repertoires from monozygotic twins, unrelated adults of various ages and cord blood were deep-sequenced to test whether fetal clonotypes persist. To rule out contamination, replicate twin experiments were performed at different times with different library preparation protocols. What the work shows at the level of the full study, not this receptor alone: Zero-insertion analyses could be partly confounded by invariant T cells such as MAIT and iNKT, though diverse VJ usage argued against such confounding for most clonotypes. Conclusions relied on cross-sectional statistical analysis, since the same donors could not be followed over many years. Abundant cord blood beta clonotypes carried fewer insertions; young adult naive repertoires showed a weaker similar trend, while memory repertoires showed none. Compared with coincidental sharing between unrelated individuals, an excess of low generation-probability sequences was observed among out-of-frame TCR alpha sequences shared between twins. The excess sharing between twins in beta out-of-frame sequences was weaker because fewer shared sequences reduced the signal-to-noise ratio. Recombination models systematically underestimated out-of-frame TCR alpha sharing in monozygotic twins but agreed with sharing between unrelated individuals.

This clonotype was observed a handful of times. It has no known antigen specificity. Base-call qualities are not available, and no considerably larger clone is one nucleotide away. Every donor was a healthy Caucasian. The twin cohort comprised three pairs of female monozygotic twins, all aged roughly 18 to 30 years. Peripheral blood mononuclear cells were used as the source from which RNA for TCR libraries was isolated. V is pruned by 9 bases and J by 1 base, leaving 6 bases of the junction without a gene match. CDR1 SEHNR and CDR2 FQNEAQ are derived from the germline V gene (reference sequence). CDR3 length: 14 amino acids, cysteine to phenylalanine. Kept here is only the CDR3 DNA, which spans 42 bases and is read in frame from base 1. Library prep was done by 5' RACE. Sequencing relied on an Illumina HiSeq 2000. A universal primer binding site was added through template switching, and the final cDNA carried a unique molecular identifier so that TCR cDNA molecules could be counted accurately. Specific primers in the conserved constant-segment region were used to synthesize first-strand cDNA for TCR alpha and beta chains. Each cDNA library was double barcoded, with a SMART-Mk sample barcode plus Illumina barcodes, to control for contamination. TruSeq adapter sequences along with Illumina sample barcodes were introduced in two successive PCR steps. The TCR alpha and beta cDNA libraries were sequenced on the Illumina HiSeq platform using custom primers. The study's own analysis went as follows. Unique molecular identifiers were extracted from raw reads with MiGEC, and CDR3 positions were determined with MiXCR. For each individual, recombination models were inferred using an EM algorithm with the repgenHMM and IGoR tools. Shared clonotype analysis was performed with the tcR package in R, normalizing sharing by the product of cloneset sizes. To study raw recombination without the effects of thymic and clonal selection, out-of-frame nonproductive sequences were analyzed. TCRdb reprocessing: public reads trimmed at Q25 with fastp, clones called with MiXCR, in-frame beta chains kept. Rows with a matching CDR3 protein are joined into one entry that keeps the most common DNA and genes. These V and J calls derive from TCRdb rather than the authors' analysis. The sample table lists about 790,000 distinct CDR3 sequences, about 20% of them with a count of one. The biggest ten clones account for about an eighth of the sample.

The same sample was also studied in work on T cells expressing NK-cell markers. The second study's authors report: Three sorted T-cell subsets (CD3+CD56+NKG2C+, CD3+CD56+NKG2C- and CD3+CD56-NKG2C+) from several donors had their TCR beta-chain repertoires profiled. Of the eight sequenced donors, seven were found to be HCMV-seropositive and one was found to be HCMV-seronegative. To restrict sorting to alphabetaTCR-expressing T cells, an anti-gammadeltaTCR antibody was added in several experiments. In over 5 donors, the dominant CD3+CD56+NKG2C+ clonotypes were among the top 10 CD8+ clonotypes and accounted for roughly 1.0-7.5% of CD8+ T cells. Those dominant clonotypes were again the most abundant among CD3+CD56-NKG2C+ cells in a handful of donors, at about 25-60.1%. It remained unclear whether the expanded NKG2C-expressing T cell clones were specific for HCMV antigens. Randomly selected healthy volunteers, three men and five women, were used as the eight sequenced donors. HCMV-specific IgG was detected in serum with a commercial ELISA kit to determine HCMV serostatus. For about 6 donors, bulk peripheral blood T-cell repertoires were additionally sequenced from unsorted PBMC. Reads were demultiplexed and grouped by UMI with MIGEC, and clonotypes were assembled and quantified with MiTCR. Only TCR cDNA sequences supported by at least two reads were kept to exclude erroneous sequences. Downstream repertoire analysis used the tcR package, and clonotypes were matched across fractions by CDR3 nucleotide sequence plus V segment. VDJmatch was used to annotate antigen specificity against VDJdb, with one amino acid substitution allowed in CDR3.

The rearranged chain carries TRBV7-9 and TRBJ2-3; 8 central nucleotides agree with TRBD2. This sequence originates from a young woman in good health. The sample taken for sequencing was PBMCs. Read as DNA, the sequence is TGTGCCAGTCGTCCGGGAGGGGGCACAGATACGCAGTATTTT. Its coded protein is CASRPGGGTDTQYF.